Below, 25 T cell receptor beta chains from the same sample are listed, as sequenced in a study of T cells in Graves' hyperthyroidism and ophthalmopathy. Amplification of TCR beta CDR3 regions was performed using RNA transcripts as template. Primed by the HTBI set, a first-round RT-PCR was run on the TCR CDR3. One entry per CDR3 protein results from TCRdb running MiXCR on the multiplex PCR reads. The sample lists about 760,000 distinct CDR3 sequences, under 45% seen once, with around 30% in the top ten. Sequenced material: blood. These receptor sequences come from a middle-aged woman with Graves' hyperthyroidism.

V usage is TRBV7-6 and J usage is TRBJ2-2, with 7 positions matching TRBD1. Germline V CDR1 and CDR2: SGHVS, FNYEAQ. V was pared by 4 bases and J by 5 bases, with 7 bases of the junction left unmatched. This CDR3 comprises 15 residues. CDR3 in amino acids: CASSSIRTGTGELFF. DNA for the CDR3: TGTGCCAGCAGCTCCATACGGACAGGAACCGGGGAGCTGTTTTTT.

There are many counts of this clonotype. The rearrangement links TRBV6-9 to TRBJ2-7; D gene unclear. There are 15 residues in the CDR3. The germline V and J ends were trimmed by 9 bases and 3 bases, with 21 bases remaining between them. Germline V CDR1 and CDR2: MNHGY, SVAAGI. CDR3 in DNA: TGTGCCAGGACACCCGTAAACCGATTCTACTACGAGCAGTACTTC. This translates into CARTPVNRFYYEQYF.

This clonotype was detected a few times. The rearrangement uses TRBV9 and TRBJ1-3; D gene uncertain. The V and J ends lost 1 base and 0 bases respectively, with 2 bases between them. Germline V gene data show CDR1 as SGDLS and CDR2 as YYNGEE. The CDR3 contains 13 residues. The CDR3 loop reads CASSVLSGNTIYF. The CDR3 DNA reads TGTGCCAGCAGCGTACTCTCTGGAAACACCATATATTTT.

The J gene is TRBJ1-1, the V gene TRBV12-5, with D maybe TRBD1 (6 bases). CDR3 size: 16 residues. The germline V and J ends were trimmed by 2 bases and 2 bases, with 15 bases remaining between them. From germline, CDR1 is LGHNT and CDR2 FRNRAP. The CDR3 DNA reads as TGTGCTAGTGGTTTGTTCACGGGGGGGCTCAACACTGAAGCTTTCTTT. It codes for CASGLFTGGLNTEAFF.

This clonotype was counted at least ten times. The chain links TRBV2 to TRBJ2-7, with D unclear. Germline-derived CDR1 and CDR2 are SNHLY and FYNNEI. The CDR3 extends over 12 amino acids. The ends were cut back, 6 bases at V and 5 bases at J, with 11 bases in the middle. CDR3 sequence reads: CASRPDAHEQYF. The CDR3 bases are TGTGCCAGCAGACCCGACGCCCACGAGCAGTACTTC.

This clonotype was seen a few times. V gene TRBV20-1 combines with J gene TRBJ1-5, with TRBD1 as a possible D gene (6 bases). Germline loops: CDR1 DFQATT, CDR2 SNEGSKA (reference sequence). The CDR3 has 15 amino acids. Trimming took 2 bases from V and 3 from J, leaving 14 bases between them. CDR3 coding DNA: TGCAGTGCTAGACCTGGGGGCAATTTCAATCAGCCCCAGCATTTT. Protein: CSARPGGNFNQPQHF.

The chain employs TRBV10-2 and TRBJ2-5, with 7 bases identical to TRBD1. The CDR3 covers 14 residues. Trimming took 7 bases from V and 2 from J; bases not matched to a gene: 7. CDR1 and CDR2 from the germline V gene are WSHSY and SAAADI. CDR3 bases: TGCGCCAGCACCGGGACAGAGTATCAAGAGACCCAGTACTTC. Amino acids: CASTGTEYQETQYF.

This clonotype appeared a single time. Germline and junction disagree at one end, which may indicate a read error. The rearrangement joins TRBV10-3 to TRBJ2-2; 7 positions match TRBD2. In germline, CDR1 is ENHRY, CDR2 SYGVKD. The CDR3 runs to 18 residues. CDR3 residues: CASSFFRGLRGEIGELFF. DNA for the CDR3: TGTGCCAGCAGTTTTTTCCGCGGTTTACGGGGGGAGATCGGGGAGCTGTTTTTT.

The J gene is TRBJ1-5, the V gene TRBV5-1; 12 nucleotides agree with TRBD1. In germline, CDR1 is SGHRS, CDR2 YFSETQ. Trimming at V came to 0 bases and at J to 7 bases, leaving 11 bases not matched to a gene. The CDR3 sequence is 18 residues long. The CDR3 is CASSLVGGQGANTQPQHF. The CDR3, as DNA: TGCGCCAGCAGCTTGGTTGGGGGACAGGGGGCGAATACCCAGCCCCAGCATTTT.

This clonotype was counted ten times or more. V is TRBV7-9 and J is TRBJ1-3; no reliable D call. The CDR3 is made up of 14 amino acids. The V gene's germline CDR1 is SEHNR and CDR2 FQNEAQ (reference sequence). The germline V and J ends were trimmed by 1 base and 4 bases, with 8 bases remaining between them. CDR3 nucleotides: TGTGCCAGCAGCTTAGAACTGAGGGGAAACACCATATATTTT. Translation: CASSLELRGNTIYF.

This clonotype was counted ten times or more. CDR3 amino acids: CASSYETGDYGYTF. DNA for the CDR3: TGTGCCAGCAGTTACGAGACAGGGGACTATGGCTACACCTTC. The chain links TRBV6-5 to TRBJ1-2; 8 positions match TRBD1. V lost 2 bases to trimming and J lost 3 bases; unmatched junction nucleotides: 2. The germline CDR1 and CDR2 sequences are MNHEY and SVGAGI. The CDR3 contains 14 residues.

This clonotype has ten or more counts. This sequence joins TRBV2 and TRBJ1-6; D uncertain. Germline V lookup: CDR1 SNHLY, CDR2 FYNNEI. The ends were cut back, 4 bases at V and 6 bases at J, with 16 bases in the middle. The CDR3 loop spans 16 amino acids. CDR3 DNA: TGTGCCAGCAGTGGCCCGCTTCCGGGTTCTAATTCACCCCTCCACTTT. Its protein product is CASSGPLPGSNSPLHF.

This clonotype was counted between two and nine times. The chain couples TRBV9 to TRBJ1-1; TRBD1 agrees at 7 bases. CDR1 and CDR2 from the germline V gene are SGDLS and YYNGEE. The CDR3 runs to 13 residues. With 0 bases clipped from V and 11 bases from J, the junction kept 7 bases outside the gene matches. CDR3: CASSVGWTGHAFF. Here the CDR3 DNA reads TGTGCCAGCAGCGTAGGCTGGACAGGACACGCTTTCTTT.

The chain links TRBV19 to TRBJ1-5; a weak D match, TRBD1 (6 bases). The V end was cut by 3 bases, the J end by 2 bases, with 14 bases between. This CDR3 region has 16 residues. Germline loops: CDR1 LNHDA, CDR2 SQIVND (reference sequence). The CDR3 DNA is TGTGCCAGTAGTATTCAAGGGGGGAATGGCAATCAGCCCCAGCATTTT. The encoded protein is CASSIQGGNGNQPQHF.

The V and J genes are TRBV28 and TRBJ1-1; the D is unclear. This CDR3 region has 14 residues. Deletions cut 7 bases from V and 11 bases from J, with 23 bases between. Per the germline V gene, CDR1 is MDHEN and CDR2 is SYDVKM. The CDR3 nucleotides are TGTGCCAGCATCACGTGGGAGGGTCCGTTAGTCGCTTTCTTT. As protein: CASITWEGPLVAFF.

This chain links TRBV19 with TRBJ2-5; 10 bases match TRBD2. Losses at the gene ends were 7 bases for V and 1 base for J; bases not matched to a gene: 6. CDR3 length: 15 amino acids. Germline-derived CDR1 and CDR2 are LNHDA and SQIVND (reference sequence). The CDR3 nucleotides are TGTGCCAGTAAAACTAGCGGGATCTCCCAAGAGACCCAGTACTTC. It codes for CASKTSGISQETQYF.

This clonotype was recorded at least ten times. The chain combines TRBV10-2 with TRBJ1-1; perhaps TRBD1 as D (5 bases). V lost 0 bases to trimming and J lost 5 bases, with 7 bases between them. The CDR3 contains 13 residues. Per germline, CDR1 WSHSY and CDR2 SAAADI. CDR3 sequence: CASSESRATEAFF. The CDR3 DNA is TGCGCCAGCAGTGAGTCCAGGGCAACTGAAGCTTTCTTT.

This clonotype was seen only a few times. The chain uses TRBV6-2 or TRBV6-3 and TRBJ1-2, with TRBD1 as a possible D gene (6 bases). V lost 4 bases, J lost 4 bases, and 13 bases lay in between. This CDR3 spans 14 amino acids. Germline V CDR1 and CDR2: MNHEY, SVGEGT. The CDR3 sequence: CASSSRTEPYGYTF. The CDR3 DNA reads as TGTGCCAGCAGTTCCAGGACAGAACCCTATGGCTACACCTTC.

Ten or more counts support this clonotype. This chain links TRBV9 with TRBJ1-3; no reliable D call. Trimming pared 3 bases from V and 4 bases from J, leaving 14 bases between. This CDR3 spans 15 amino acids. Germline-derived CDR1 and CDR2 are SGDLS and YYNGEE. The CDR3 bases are TGTGCCAGCAGCGCCGGACGGACCTACGGAAACACCATATATTTT. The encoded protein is CASSAGRTYGNTIYF. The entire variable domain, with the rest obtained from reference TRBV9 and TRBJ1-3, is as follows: DSGVTQTPKHLITATGQRVTLRCSPRSGDLSVYWYQQSLDQGLQFLIQYYNGEERAKGNILERFSAQQFPDLHSELNLSSLELGDSALYFCASSAGRTYGNTIYFGEGSWLTVV.

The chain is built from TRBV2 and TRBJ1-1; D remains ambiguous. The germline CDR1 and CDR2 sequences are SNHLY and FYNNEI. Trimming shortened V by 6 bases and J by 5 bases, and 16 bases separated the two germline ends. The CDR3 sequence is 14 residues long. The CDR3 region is CASREESGRTEAFF. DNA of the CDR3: TGTGCCAGCAGGGAGGAGTCCGGGAGAACTGAAGCTTTCTTT. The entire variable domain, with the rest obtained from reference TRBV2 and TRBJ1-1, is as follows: EPEVTQTPSHQVTQMGQEVILRCVPISNHLYFYWYRQILGQKVEFLVSFYNNEISEKSEIFDDQFSVERPDGSNFTLKIRSTKLEDSAMYFCASREESGRTEAFFGQGTRLTVV.

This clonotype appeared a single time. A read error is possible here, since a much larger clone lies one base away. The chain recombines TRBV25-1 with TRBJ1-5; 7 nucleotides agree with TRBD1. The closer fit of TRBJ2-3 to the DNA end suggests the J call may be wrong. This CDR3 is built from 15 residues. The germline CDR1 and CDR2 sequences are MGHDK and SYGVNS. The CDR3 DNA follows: TGTGCCAGCAGCGGGAAGAGAGGGGGCAATCAGCCCCAGTATTTT. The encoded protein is CASSGKRGGNQPQYF.

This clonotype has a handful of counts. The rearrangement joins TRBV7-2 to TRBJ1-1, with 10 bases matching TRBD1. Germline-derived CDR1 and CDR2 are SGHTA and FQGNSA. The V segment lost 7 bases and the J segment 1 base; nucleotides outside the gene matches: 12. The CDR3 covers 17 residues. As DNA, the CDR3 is TGTGCCAGCACCGCCATGGACAGGGGGGGCCAGAACACTGAAGCTTTCTTT. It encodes CASTAMDRGGQNTEAFF.

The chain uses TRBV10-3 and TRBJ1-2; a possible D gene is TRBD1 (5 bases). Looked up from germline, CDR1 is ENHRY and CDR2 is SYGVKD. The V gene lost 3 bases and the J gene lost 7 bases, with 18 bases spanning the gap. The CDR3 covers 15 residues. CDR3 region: CAISDGTRGYGGYTF. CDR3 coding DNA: TGTGCCATCAGTGACGGGACGAGGGGCTACGGTGGCTACACCTTC.

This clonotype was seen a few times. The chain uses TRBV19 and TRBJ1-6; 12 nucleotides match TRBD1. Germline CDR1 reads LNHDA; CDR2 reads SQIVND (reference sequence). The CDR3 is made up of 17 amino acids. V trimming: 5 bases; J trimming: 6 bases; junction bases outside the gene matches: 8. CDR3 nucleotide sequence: TGTGCCAGTAGTTCCTGGGACAGGGGGCCCGCTAATTCACCCCTCCACTTT. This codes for CASSSWDRGPANSPLHF.

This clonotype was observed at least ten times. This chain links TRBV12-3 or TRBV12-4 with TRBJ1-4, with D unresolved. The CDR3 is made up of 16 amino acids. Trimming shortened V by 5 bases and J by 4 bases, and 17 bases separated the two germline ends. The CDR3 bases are TGTGCCAGCAGTCCCGCGGGCAGGACCAATAATGAAAAACTGTTTTTT. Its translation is CASSPAGRTNNEKLFF.